This TCR beta chain was recovered during a study of shared clonotypes between healthy human individuals (dated by TCRdb to about 2020). Looking at the study overall: Three men and a couple of women, aged 18 to 49 years, made up the cohort. For each donor, CD4 naive and CD4 memory were each run on three plates, CD8 naive on two plates, and CD8 memory on one plate. To estimate repertoire size and how much clonotype sharing occurs between individuals, the study deeply sequenced the blood TCR repertoires of about five healthy adults. Leukapheresis yielded between about 0.94 and 9 billion PBMCs per donor. Different laboratories and diverse techniques were used to prepare libraries and sequence TCR repertoires, to increase sequencing depth and limit assay-specific biases.

The germline V gene encodes CDR1 LNHDA and CDR2 SQIVND (reference sequence). The germline V and J ends show losses of 3 bases and 1 base respectively, and no gene match explains 6 bases of the junction. Including the terminal cysteine and phenylalanine, the CDR3 comprises 16 residues. Kept here is only the CDR3 DNA, which spans 48 bases and is read in frame from base 1. Notes on this clone: This receptor's antigen is unknown. Base qualities were left out, and no much larger clone turns up one base away.

CD8 naive samples were obtained by positive selection for CCR7 among CD45RO-negative cells, yielding a CD45RA+CCR7+ population from which TemRA cells were excluded. Donors were healthy HIV-negative adults with no recently reported acute infections or vaccinations. Every donor was a Caucasian adult residing in Nashville, Tennessee, USA. After blood collection by leukapheresis, PBMCs were isolated using Ficoll-Histopaque density gradient centrifugation and then cryopreserved in the vapor phase of liquid nitrogen. Analytical flow cytometry was used to check the purity and quantity of each magnetically sorted T cell population. Genomic DNA was isolated from every sorted fraction and measured by UV absorbance on a Nanodrop 2000c. TCR CDR3 regions were amplified from genomic DNA by multiplex PCR using the deep immunoSEQ assay. Extracted genomic DNA from each cell subset was distributed evenly across all wells of several immunoSEQ 96-well plates, and each plate was treated as a replicate. For sorted subsets, approximately 0.2 ug of genomic DNA, equivalent to 25,000 to 35,000 T cell genomes, went into each replicate PCR. The purified libraries were quantified using a Qubit 3.0 fluorometer, sized with a Bioanalyzer 2100, and then quantified again using the KAPA Library Quantification kit. Every immunoSEQ 96-well plate was sequenced on a separate single-read 150-cycle Illumina NextSeq 550 flow cell. The authors' analysis ran thus. Because the immunoSEQ output included only junctional sequences and no quality scores, the filtering could not be the same as the filtering used for full-length reads. Sequences were annotated with PyIR, a Python wrapper for IgBLAST v1.9, and V/J genes and CDR3 were assigned using IMGT germline references. Reads were filtered out if the reads had weak V/J assignments (E-value above 1e-6), no CDR3, stop codons, out-of-frame junctions, or ambiguous translated residues. A V3J clonotype was defined by an identical inferred V gene, J gene, and CDR3 amino acid sequence. Percentage overlap between repertoires was calculated by dividing the number of shared unique clonotypes by the size of the smaller repertoire. Three approaches were used to assess repertoire richness: RTK rarefaction, the Chao1 estimator, and Recon v2.1 estimates of unobserved clonotypes. Generation probabilities for all TCRbeta clonotypes obtained by the gDNA method from a few donors were computed using OLGA. TCRdb mirrors the immuneACCESS table, restricted to in-frame sequences. Some clones are absent from its copies; in checked studies, under half trace to an unresolved V gene, and the reason for the others is unknown. The DNA gave D and trimming, while V, J and clone size come from that table. This sample is represented by about 2.2 million clones; 85% to 95% of them were singletons. Under 2% of the sample lies in the top ten.

On the study overall, not on this receptor specifically: Higher generation probabilities were observed for clonotypes shared by all four sorted-subset donors than for non-shared clonotypes. Sharing across a handful of donors was observed for roughly 5.4% of naive CD4, under 4% of naive CD8, roughly 2.4% of memory CD4, and about 0.4% of memory CD8 clonotypes. Rarefaction of sorted-subset datasets indicated incomplete sequencing despite the large sequencing depth. Pairwise subsampling led to the expectation that sequencing depth would affect the degree of clonotype sharing among donors. Estimated clonotype richness was generally larger for naive than for memory subsets. Because the study included only a small number of donors, the genetic and exposure-history diversity represented was limited. Sampling was limited to blood, and TCR repertoires in tissue likely differ from TCR repertoires in blood.

The rearrangement joined TRBV19 to TRBJ1-1, and 9 bases in between align with TRBD1. This clonotype originated in a man between 18 and 29 years old in good health. Some clones in this sample may be carry-over from other donors' samples. Sequenced material: naive CD8+ T cells from PBMCs. Taken with the paper, the label for cell subset or site translates to: CD45RA+CCR7+. The CDR3 protein: CASSIPGQGTNTEAFF. The bases are TGTGCCAGTAGTATCCCGGGACAGGGAACGAACACTGAAGCTTTCTTT. Reference TRBV19 and TRBJ1-1 genes cover what lies past the CDR3, so the full variable domain is DGGITQSPKYLFRKEGQNVTLSCEQNLNHDAMYWYRQDPGQGLRLIYYSQIVNDFQKGDIAEGYSVSREKKESFPLTVTSAQKNPTAFYLCASSIPGQGTNTEAFFGQGTRLTVV.